This T cell receptor (beta chain) emerged from a study of shared clonotypes between healthy human individuals. TCRdb keeps only in-frame clones here, not all; method: immunoSEQ multiplex PCR. The table lists about 2.1 million clones, 85% to 95% of them singletons, with around 1.7% in the top ten. Naive-designated CD8 cells lacked CD45RO, were positively enriched for CCR7, and omitted terminally differentiated effector memory CD45RA+ cells. The CDR3 extends over 17 amino acids. V gave up 4 bases and J gave up 1 base; unmatched junction bases: 10. CDR1 and CDR2 (germline): MGHDK, SYGVNS. V usage is TRBV25-1 and J usage is TRBJ2-5; 9 bases fit TRBD2. The TCR was taken from a man aged 18 to 29 in good health. Some clones in this sample may be carry-over from other donors' samples. Input material: naive CD8+ T cells from PBMCs. Here the CDR3 DNA reads TGTGCCAGCAGTGGAGTCTCAGCGGGAGGAAGCCAAGAGACCCAGTACTTC. Its translation is CASSGVSAGGSQETQYF.